Listed below are T cell receptor beta chains from one sample, sequenced in a study of T cell responses to AZD1222 COVID-19 vaccine. Using immunoSEQ multiplex PCR, the repertoire was profiled, and TCRdb retains in-frame clones only, with some absent. Of tens of thousands of clones listed, about 88% are singletons. The source was peripheral blood, collected 28 days after the second AZD1222 dose. The receptors stem from an adult who received the AZD1222 COVID-19 vaccine. Both conserved end residues are part of each CDR3. A D gene is named only where the DNA matches it firmly.

>TRBV30|TRBD1|TRBJ1-2|13
TGTGCCTGGAGTGTACAGGGGACGGTCGGCTACACCTTC
CAWSVQGTVGYTF
>TRBV25-1|TRBD2|TRBJ2-7|15
TGTGCCAGCAGTAAGGCGCGGGGGGGACAGCACGAGCAGTACTTC
CASSKARGGQHEQYF
>TRBV4-3|NA|TRBJ2-7|15
TGCGCCAGCAGCCAAGATAACAGCCCAACCTACGAGCAGTACTTC
CASSQDNSPTYEQYF
>TRBV6-5|TRBD2|TRBJ2-3|15
TGTGCCAGCAGGACTAGCGGGGCGTGGGCAGATACGCAGTATTTT
CASRTSGAWADTQYF
>TRBV19|NA|TRBJ2-5|12
TGTGCCAGTAGTGAGGGTGGGGAGACCCAGTACTTC
CASSEGGETQYF
>TRBV5-1|NA|TRBJ1-1|15
TGCGCCAGCAGCTTGTTCGGGGGCGAGGGCACTGAAGCTTTCTTT
CASSLFGGEGTEAFF
>TRBV5-4|NA|TRBJ1-4|12
TGTGCCAGCAGTCTGGGGGTAGGAAAACTGTTTTTT
CASSLGVGKLFF
>TRBV6-6|NA|TRBJ2-3|13
TGTGCCAGCAGTTACTCTGCCCCAGATACGCAGTATTTT
CASSYSAPDTQYF
>TRBV7-2|NA|TRBJ1-6|16
TGTGCCAGCAGCTTTGGTCCGTGGCAGAGTAATTCACCCCTCCACTTT
CASSFGPWQSNSPLHF
>TRBV7-2|TRBD2|TRBJ2-7|15
TGTGCCAGCAGCTTAGGGCGGGGGGGCTCCTACGAGCAGTACTTC
CASSLGRGGSYEQYF
>TRBV7-8|TRBD1|TRBJ1-2|15
TGTGCCAGCAGCACGGGACAGAGGTTCCCGGAGGGCTACACCTTC
CASSTGQRFPEGYTF
>TRBV20-1|TRBD2|TRBJ2-1|16
TGCAGTGCTAGTAGGTTAGCGGGAGGGAATAAGAATGAGCAGTTCTTC
CSASRLAGGNKNEQFF
>TRBV24-1|NA|TRBJ2-2|11
TGTGCCACCACCGACGGCGGGGAGCTGTTTTTT
CATTDGGELFF
>TRBV10-2|NA|TRBJ2-5|13
TGCGCCAGCAGCCCTGCTGGGAGGGAGACCCAGTACTTC
CASSPAGRETQYF
>TRBV7-9|NA|TRBJ2-5|14
TGTGCCAGCAGCTTAAGACAGACCCAAGAGACCCAGTACTTC
CASSLRQTQETQYF